The 19 T cell receptor beta chains below come from one sample, sequenced in a study of T cell responses to AZD1222 COVID-19 vaccine. The protocol was immunoSEQ multiplex PCR, while the TCRdb copy is restricted to in-frame clones and leaves out a portion. The repertoire holds tens of thousands of clones, roughly 89% seen once, with about 9.3% in the top ten. The specimen was peripheral blood, collected 28 days after the second AZD1222 dose. The receptor source for this set is an adult who received the AZD1222 COVID-19 vaccine.

This chain uses TRBV6-4 with TRBJ1-2; perhaps TRBD1 as D (6 bases). The CDR3 loop spans 15 amino acids. Trimming removed 6 bases at V and 2 bases at J, with 16 bases between. Germline V gives CDR1 MRHNA, CDR2 SNTAGT. CDR3 in amino acids: CASRAEEGENYGYTF. The CDR3 coding sequence is TGTGCCAGCAGGGCAGAGGAGGGGGAAAACTATGGCTACACCTTC.

CDR3 sequence reads: CASSLFGGDTQYF. The CDR3 DNA follows: TGTGCCAGCAGTTTATTCGGTGGAGATACGCAGTATTTT. The chain combines TRBV12-3 or TRBV12-4 with TRBJ2-3; D gene unclear. The V and J ends lost 2 bases and 5 bases respectively, with 8 bases between them. The CDR3 has 13 amino acids.

The CDR3 sequence: CASSQSRGGGSPLHF. CDR3 bases: TGTGCCAGCAGTCAAAGTAGAGGGGGCGGATCACCCCTCCACTTT. J is TRBJ1-6 and V is TRBV28, with 7 bases identical to TRBD1. The CDR3 totals 15 residues. Germline CDR1 reads MDHEN; CDR2 reads SYDVKM. The V gene end was trimmed by 5 bases and the J gene end by 10 bases; junction bases not matched to a gene: 11.

This clone was observed once. This chain links TRBV27 with TRBJ1-4; D is possibly TRBD1 (5 bases). Germline CDR1 is MNHEY and CDR2 is SMNVEV (reference sequence). V gave up 7 bases and J gave up 3 bases, with 12 bases separating them. CDR3 size: 14 residues. The CDR3 DNA is TGTGCCAGCACCAGAGGGGTGGCTAATGAAAAACTGTTTTTT. Encoded protein: CASTRGVANEKLFF.

The chain uses TRBV19 and TRBJ1-6, with 7 positions matching TRBD1. CDR1 and CDR2 from the germline V gene are LNHDA and SQIVND (reference sequence). The CDR3 totals 17 residues. The junction had 5 bases not matched to a gene; V was cut back by 3 bases and J by 0 bases. The CDR3 DNA reads as TGTGCCAGTAGTATTCGGACAGGACGCTCCTATAATTCACCCCTCCACTTT. Protein product: CASSIRTGRSYNSPLHF.

This chain uses TRBV6-5 with TRBJ1-1, with no clear D. CDR3 size: 14 residues. Germline lookup yields CDR1 MNHEY and CDR2 SVGAGI. Trimming removed 6 bases at V and 0 bases at J, with 11 bases between. The CDR3 here is CASSPLTMNTEAFF. CDR3 in DNA: TGTGCCAGCAGCCCGTTAACAATGAACACTGAAGCTTTCTTT.

This chain connects TRBV5-1 to TRBJ2-2; D is uncertain. V lost 4 bases and J 3 bases, leaving 13 bases between the germline ends. Germline V CDR1 and CDR2: SGHRS, YFSETQ. The CDR3 runs to 15 residues. The CDR3 DNA reads TGCGCCAGCAGCCCCCGGACCTGGGACACCGGGGAGCTGTTTTTT. Translation gives CASSPRTWDTGELFF. The variable domain in full, with the rest retrieved from reference TRBV5-1 and TRBJ2-2, is KAGVTQTPRYLIKTRGQQVTLSCSPISGHRSVSWYQQTPGQGLQFLFEYFSETQRNKGNFPGRFSGRQFSNSRSEMNVSTLELGDSALYLCASSPRTWDTGELFFGEGSRLTVL.

The CDR3 here is CASSDSGGNYGYTF. The DNA for the CDR3 is TGTGCCAGCAGTGACTCTGGCGGCAACTATGGCTACACCTTC. The chain recombines TRBV6-4 with TRBJ1-2; no clear D gene. The V and J ends lost 0 bases and 2 bases respectively, with 7 bases between them. This CDR3 has 14 amino acids. Germline CDR1 is MRHNA and CDR2 is SNTAGT.

The V gene is TRBV4-1, the J gene TRBJ1-5; D is perhaps TRBD1 (5 bases). Deletions cut 3 bases from V and 1 base from J, with 10 bases between. Germline CDR1 is MGHRA and CDR2 is YSYEKL. The CDR3 covers 15 residues. CDR3 region: CASSHQGWSNQPQHF. For the CDR3, the DNA is TGCGCCAGCAGCCACCAGGGTTGGAGCAATCAGCCCCAGCATTTT.

This rearrangement joins TRBV7-2 to TRBJ2-5; 13 bases align to TRBD2. Germline CDR1 SGHTA, CDR2 FQGNSA. This CDR3 region has 16 residues. Trimming removed 7 bases from V and 5 bases from J; junction bases left unmatched: 10. The CDR3 spells CASTPWGLAGTETQYF. For the CDR3, the DNA is TGTGCCAGCACCCCCTGGGGACTAGCGGGGACGGAGACCCAGTACTTC.

This clone was seen only once. The J gene is TRBJ2-1, the V gene TRBV5-1; D is unclear. Trimming stripped 0 bases from V and 3 bases from J, with 10 bases between. This CDR3 is built from 15 residues. Germline V lookup: CDR1 SGHRS, CDR2 YFSETQ. The DNA for the CDR3 is TGCGCCAGCAGCTTGGAAACAAGTGGCTACAATGAGCAGTTCTTC. It encodes CASSLETSGYNEQFF. Variable domain in full (rest from reference TRBV5-1 and TRBJ2-1): KAGVTQTPRYLIKTRGQQVTLSCSPISGHRSVSWYQQTPGQGLQFLFEYFSETQRNKGNFPGRFSGRQFSNSRSEMNVSTLELGDSALYLCASSLETSGYNEQFFGPGTRLTVL.

This sequence joins TRBV24-1 and TRBJ2-1; D uncertain. CDR1 is KGHDR and CDR2 is SFDVKD in the germline V gene. The CDR3 loop spans 13 amino acids. V lost 5 bases to trimming and J lost 10 bases, with 14 bases between them. For the CDR3, the DNA is TGTGCCACCAGTGGTGATCCCACGCGGGAGCAGTTCTTC. Protein product: CATSGDPTREQFF.

The genes are TRBV20-1 and TRBJ2-1; 10 bases fit TRBD2. Germline CDR1 and CDR2: DFQATT and SNEGSKA (reference sequence). The CDR3 runs to 15 residues. After removal of 3 bases from V and 7 bases from J, the junction contained 9 bases not matched to a gene. As DNA, the CDR3 is TGCAGTGCTAGTGGTGTACTAGCGGGGAAGAATGAGCAGTTCTTC. Translated: CSASGVLAGKNEQFF.

The rearrangement uses TRBV10-3 and TRBJ1-2; D uncertain. The CDR3 is made up of 13 amino acids. The germline V and J ends were trimmed by 7 bases and 2 bases, with 11 bases remaining between them. In germline, CDR1 is ENHRY, CDR2 SYGVKD. The CDR3 bases are TGTGCCATCATAGGCCAGAACAACTATGGCTACACCTTC. As protein: CAIIGQNNYGYTF.

The rearrangement uses TRBV6-5 and TRBJ1-2; 8 nucleotides agree with TRBD1. The length of the CDR3 is 14 residues. V was clipped by 6 bases and J by 3 bases; unmatched bases: 6. The germline V gene has CDR1 MNHEY and CDR2 SVGAGI. The CDR3 reads CASSLAGGDYGYTF. The CDR3 DNA follows: TGTGCCAGCAGCCTGGCAGGGGGCGACTATGGCTACACCTTC.

This chain connects TRBV18 to TRBJ2-3; D is uncertain. V shed 6 bases and J shed 4 bases, with 8 bases lying between them. The CDR3 length is 12 residues. Per germline, CDR1 KGHSH and CDR2 LQKENI. The CDR3 protein is CASSRSADTQYF. The DNA of the CDR3 is TGTGCCAGCTCGAGGAGCGCAGATACGCAGTATTTT.

This clone turned up a few times. The V call is TRBV30, the J call TRBJ1-1; unclear D gene. CDR1 is GTSNPN, CDR2 SVGIG, per germline (reference sequence). Trimming cost V 8 bases and J 3 bases, with 10 bases left between them. The length of the CDR3 is 11 residues. The CDR3, as DNA: TGTGCCGGTCGGAGGGACACTGAAGCTTTCTTT. It yields the protein CAGRRDTEAFF.

This chain uses TRBV5-1 with TRBJ1-2; TRBD1 is a possible D gene (5 bases). Germline V lookup: CDR1 SGHRS, CDR2 YFSETQ. V lost 5 bases, J lost 1 base, and 9 bases lay in between. The CDR3 contains 13 residues. Here the CDR3 DNA reads TGCGCCAGCAGGTGGGGGAGTAACTATGGCTACACCTTC. Protein sequence: CASRWGSNYGYTF.

The V call is TRBV5-4, the J call TRBJ1-2, with TRBD1 matching over 10 bases. CDR1 and CDR2 from the germline V gene are SGHNT and YYREEE (reference sequence). The junction had 5 bases not matched to a gene; V was cut back by 4 bases and J by 8 bases. This CDR3 region has 13 residues. The CDR3 reads CASSGGQGSGYTF. CDR3 DNA: TGTGCCAGCAGCGGGGGACAGGGGAGCGGCTACACCTTC.